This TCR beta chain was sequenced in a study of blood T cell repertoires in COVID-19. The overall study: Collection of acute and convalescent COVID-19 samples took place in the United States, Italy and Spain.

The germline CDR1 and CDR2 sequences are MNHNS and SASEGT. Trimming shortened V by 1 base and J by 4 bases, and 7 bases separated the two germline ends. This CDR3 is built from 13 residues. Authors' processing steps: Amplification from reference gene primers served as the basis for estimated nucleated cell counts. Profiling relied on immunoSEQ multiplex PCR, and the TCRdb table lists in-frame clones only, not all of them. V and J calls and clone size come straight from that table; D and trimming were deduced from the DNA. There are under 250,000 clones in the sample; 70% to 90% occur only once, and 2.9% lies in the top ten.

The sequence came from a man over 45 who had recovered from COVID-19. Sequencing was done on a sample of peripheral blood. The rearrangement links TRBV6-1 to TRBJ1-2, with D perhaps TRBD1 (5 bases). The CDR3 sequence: CASSEGGSYGYTF. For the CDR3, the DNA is TGTGCCAGCAGTGAAGGGGGCTCCTATGGCTACACCTTC.